These T cell receptor beta chains were read from a single sample in a study of early T cells in non-severe SARS-CoV-2 infection. TCRdb re-called the 5' RACE reads through MiXCR, storing one row per CDR3 protein. The data contain tens of thousands of distinct CDR3 sequences, around 10% of them seen just once; the ten biggest clones take up 5% to 6.5%. Sample: whole blood, taken at baseline. These receptors were obtained from an adult who was a healthcare worker with PCR-confirmed SARS-CoV-2 infection or an uninfected control (not recorded which). The conserved cysteine and the conserved F or W are not part of the CDR3 here.

TRBV18	TRBJ2-1	ASTLRRGDEQF
TRBV28	TRBJ2-4	ASSLGTGLDNIQY
TRBV7-8	TRBJ2-2	ASSLDRVGTGELF
TRBV7-9	TRBJ2-4	ASSPTGTKNIQY
TRBV6-5	TRBJ2-3	ASSYAGRVDTQY
TRBV7-8	TRBJ2-1	ASSLEGGLVYNEQF
TRBV6-2/TRBV6-3	TRBJ2-3	ASSFLALGADTQY
TRBV11-2	TRBJ1-2	ASRSTGRGGYT
TRBV18	TRBJ1-2	ASSPSWDSNYGYT
TRBV28	TRBJ2-2	ASSPNSIANTGELF